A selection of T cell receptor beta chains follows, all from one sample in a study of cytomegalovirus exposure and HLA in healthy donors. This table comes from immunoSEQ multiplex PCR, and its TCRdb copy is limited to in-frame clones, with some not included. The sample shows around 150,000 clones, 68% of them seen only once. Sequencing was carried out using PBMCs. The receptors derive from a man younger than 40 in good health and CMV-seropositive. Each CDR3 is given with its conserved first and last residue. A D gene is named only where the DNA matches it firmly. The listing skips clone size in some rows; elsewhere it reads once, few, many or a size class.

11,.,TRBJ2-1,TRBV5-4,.,CASSSGVEQFF,TGTGCCAGCAGTTCGGGAGTGGAGCAGTTCTTC
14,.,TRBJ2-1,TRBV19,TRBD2,CASSRDYSTGEQFF,TGTGCCAGTAGTAGGGACTACTCGACTGGTGAGCAGTTCTTC
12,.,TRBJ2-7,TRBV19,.,CASSPQGGEQYF,TGTGCCAGTAGTCCCCAGGGCGGCGAGCAGTACTTC
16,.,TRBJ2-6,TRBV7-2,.,CASSLHRETGANVLTF,TGTGCCAGCAGCCTTCACCGGGAGACTGGGGCCAACGTCCTGACTTTC
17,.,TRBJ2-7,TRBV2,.,CASSEVGLGVGSHEQYF,TGTGCCAGCAGTGAAGTGGGTCTGGGAGTCGGCTCCCACGAGCAGTACTTC
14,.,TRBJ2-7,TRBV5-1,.,CASRTAPGNYEQYF,TGCGCCAGCAGAACCGCCCCAGGGAACTACGAGCAGTACTTC
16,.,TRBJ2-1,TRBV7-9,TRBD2,CSSMGIDGGRTDEQFF,TGTTCCAGCATGGGGATAGACGGCGGGAGGACGGATGAGCAGTTCTTC
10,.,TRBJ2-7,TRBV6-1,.,CASNSYEQYF,TGTGCCAGCAATTCATACGAGCAGTACTTC
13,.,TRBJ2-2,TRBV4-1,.,CASSELRTGELFF,TGCGCCAGCAGCGAACTAAGGACCGGGGAGCTGTTTTTT
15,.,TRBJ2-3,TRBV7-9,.,CASSRSSEGGAPQYF,TGTGCCAGCAGCCGATCTAGCGAGGGAGGAGCGCCGCAGTATTTT
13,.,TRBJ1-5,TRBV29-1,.,CSVVLSANQPQHF,TGCAGCGTTGTTCTCAGTGCCAATCAGCCCCAGCATTTT
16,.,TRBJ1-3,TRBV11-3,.,CASSYSPLMAGNTIYF,TGTGCCAGCAGCTATAGCCCCTTGATGGCTGGAAACACCATATATTTT
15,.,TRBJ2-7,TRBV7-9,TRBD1,CASSLTGTGGDEQYF,TGTGCCAGCAGCTTAACTGGGACAGGGGGGGACGAGCAGTACTTC
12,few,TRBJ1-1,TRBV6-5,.,CASSDGREEAFF,TGTGCCAGCAGTGACGGCAGGGAAGAAGCTTTCTTT
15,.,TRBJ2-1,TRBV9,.,CASSATGSQYNEQFF,TGTGCCAGCAGCGCGACGGGAAGTCAGTACAATGAGCAGTTCTTC
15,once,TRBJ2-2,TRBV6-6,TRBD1,CASSYQTGLPGELFF,TGTGCCAGCAGTTACCAGACAGGGTTGCCCGGGGAGCTGTTTTTT
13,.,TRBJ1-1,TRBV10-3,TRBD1,CATSDRGTLEAFF,TGTGCCACATCGGACAGGGGGACCCTTGAAGCTTTCTTT
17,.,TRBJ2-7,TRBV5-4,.,CASSLSSLIVETYEQYF,TGTGCCAGCAGCTTGTCTTCCTTAATAGTCGAAACCTACGAGCAGTACTTC
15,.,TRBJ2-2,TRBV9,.,CASSAHVTDTGELFF,TGTGCCAGCAGCGCCCATGTTACTGACACCGGGGAGCTGTTTTTT
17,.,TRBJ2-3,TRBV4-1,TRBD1,CASSAPRQGSRTDTQYF,TGCGCCAGCAGCGCTCCTAGACAGGGGTCACGCACAGATACGCAGTATTTT
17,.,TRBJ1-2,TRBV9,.,CASSVDSFGQINYGYTF,TGTGCCAGCAGCGTAGACAGTTTTGGACAGATAAACTATGGCTACACCTTC
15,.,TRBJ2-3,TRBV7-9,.,CASSHRNSGTDTQYF,TGTGCCAGCAGCCACAGAAACTCCGGCACAGATACGCAGTATTTT
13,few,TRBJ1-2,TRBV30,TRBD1,CAWSGQLGYGYTF,TGTGCCTGGTCGGGACAGCTAGGATATGGCTACACCTTC